Described below is a single T cell receptor beta chain sequence and its context. The target antigen is unknown. This CDR3 is built from 14 residues. Trimming left V 0 bases short and J 6 bases short, with 12 bases between. CDR1 and CDR2 (germline): SGHRS, YFSETQ. These data originate in a study of persistence of HIV-infected CD4 T cells. Cells were stimulated with overlapping HIV-1 Gag 15-mer peptides. Sorting selected CD4+ T cells upregulating both CD40 ligand and CD69. Donors were HIV-1-infected adults who began suppressive ART during chronic infection. Inclusion required CMV-positive serology and CD4+ counts above 400 cells/uL. CD8-depleted PBMCs were stimulated 15 to 20 hours with anti-CD28/CD49d costimulation, CD40-blocking antibody and enfuvirtide. Sequencing used immunoSEQ version 4 in survey mode. Libraries were prepared by immunoSEQ multiplex PCR; TCRdb keeps only in-frame clonotypes and omits some of them. The sample yields nearly 20,000 clones, less than 75% seen once.

The chain employs TRBV5-1 and TRBJ1-2, with D possibly matching TRBD1 (5 bases). Sequenced material: CD4+ T cells sorted from PBMCs after roughly 18-hour stimulation, taken from a patient who received antiretroviral therapy. This receptor was identified in an adult woman with HIV who was CMV-seropositive. The CDR3 sequence is CASSLALGEDGYTF. CDR3 in DNA: TGCGCCAGCAGCTTGGCCCTGGGGGAAGATGGCTACACCTTC.